Sequencing of this TCR beta chain was carried out in a study of early T cells in non-severe SARS-CoV-2 infection. MiXCR was run by TCRdb on the 5' RACE reads, yielding one entry per CDR3 protein. This sample has about 26,000 distinct CDR3 sequences, with under 5% found just once. This clonotype was counted many times. The germline V gene has CDR1 SGHRS and CDR2 YFSETQ. This CDR3 has 16 residues. V was pared by 4 bases and J by 6 bases, with 11 bases of the junction left unmatched. The receptor comes from an adult who was a healthcare worker with PCR-confirmed SARS-CoV-2 infection or an uninfected control (not recorded which). The V gene is TRBV5-1, the J gene TRBJ2-1, with 9 bases lining up with TRBD2. The specimen was whole blood. CDR3 bases: TGCGCCAGCAGCGTGGGACTAGCAGTTCCAAGCAATGAGCAGTTCTTC. The encoded protein is CASSVGLAVPSNEQFF.